The clone carrying this TCR beta chain was observed at least ten times. The antigen remains unidentified. The data are from a study of metastatic and nonmetastatic thyroid tumors. Study details: Across peripheral blood and tumor or nodule tissue samples taken from malignant and benign thyroid patients, the repertoires were compared with one another.

Trimming removed 4 bases from V and 1 base from J, with 12 bases in between. The CDR3 totals 15 residues. In germline, CDR1 is SGHRS, CDR2 YFSETQ. Study results and limitations: Malignant tumors reportedly showed significantly higher TCR beta diversity than benign nodules in both blood and tumor.

Patients were all untreated before their thyroid surgery. In the source study's methods: Researchers built a distant-metastasis classifier for papillary thyroid cancer that drew on CDR3 differences across clinicopathological groups. With MiXCR, TCRdb called clones anew from the PCR reads. It is TCRdb's table, rather than the study itself, that gives the V and J calls and clone size. This table has 70,000 or so clones, more than 13% appearing once. Sequenced material: blood. This TCR was sampled from a male donor with papillary thyroid cancer or a benign thyroid nodule (not recorded which). Some clones in this sample may be carry-over from other donors' samples. This sequence joins TRBV5-1 and TRBJ1-3; D ambiguous. In DNA, the CDR3 is TGCGCCAGCAGCCCGGACGACGCTTCTGGAAACACCATATATTTT. It specifies CASSPDDASGNTIYF.